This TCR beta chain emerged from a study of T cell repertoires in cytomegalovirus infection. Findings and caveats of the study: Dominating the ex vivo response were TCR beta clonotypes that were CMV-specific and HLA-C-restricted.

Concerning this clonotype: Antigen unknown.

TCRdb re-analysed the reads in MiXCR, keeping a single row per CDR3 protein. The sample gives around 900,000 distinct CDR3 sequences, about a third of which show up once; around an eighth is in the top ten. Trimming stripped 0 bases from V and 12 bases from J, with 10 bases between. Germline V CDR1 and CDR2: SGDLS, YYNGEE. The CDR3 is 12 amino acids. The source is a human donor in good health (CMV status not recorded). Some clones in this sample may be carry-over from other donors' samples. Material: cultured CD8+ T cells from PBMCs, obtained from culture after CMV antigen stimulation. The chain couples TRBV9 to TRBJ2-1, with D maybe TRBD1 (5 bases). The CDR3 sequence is CASSVAQGWQFF. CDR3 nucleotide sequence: TGTGCCAGCAGCGTAGCCCAGGGCTGGCAGTTCTTC.